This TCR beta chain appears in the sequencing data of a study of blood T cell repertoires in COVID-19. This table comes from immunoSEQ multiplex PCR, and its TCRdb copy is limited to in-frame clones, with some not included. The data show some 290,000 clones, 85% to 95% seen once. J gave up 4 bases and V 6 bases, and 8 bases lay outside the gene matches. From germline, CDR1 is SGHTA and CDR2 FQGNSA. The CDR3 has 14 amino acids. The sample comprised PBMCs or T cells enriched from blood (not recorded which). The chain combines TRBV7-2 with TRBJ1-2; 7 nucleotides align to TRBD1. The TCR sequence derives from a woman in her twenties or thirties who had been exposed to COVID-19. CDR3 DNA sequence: TGTGCCAGCAGTCCAAGACAGGGCGGCTATGGCTACACCTTC. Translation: CASSPRQGGYGYTF.